A single T cell receptor beta chain is shown here with its context. This record comes from a study of blood T cell repertoires in COVID-19. Looking at the study overall: PBMCs, B-cell-depleted T cells, or T cells were the source of the cDNA or gDNA that made up the material.

Profiling relied on immunoSEQ multiplex PCR, and the TCRdb table lists in-frame clones only, not all of them. The sample holds 300,000 to 350,000 clones, around 85% seen once. Residents of 20 to 25 US areas, aged about 18 to 100 years, made up the participants. Cohort 3 recovery required two negative PCRs, clearance, or symptom resolution. The CDR3 is made up of 14 amino acids. The ends were cut back, 0 bases at V and 4 bases at J, with 8 bases in the middle. Germline values: CDR1 SGDLS, CDR2 YYNGEE. The chain uses TRBV9 and TRBJ1-3; D is ambiguous. This clonotype was obtained from a man aged 25-40 years who had recovered from COVID-19. The sample was PBMCs or T cells enriched from blood (not recorded which). The CDR3 reads CASSVATEGNTIYF. As DNA, the CDR3 is TGTGCCAGCAGCGTAGCTACAGAAGGAAACACCATATATTTT.